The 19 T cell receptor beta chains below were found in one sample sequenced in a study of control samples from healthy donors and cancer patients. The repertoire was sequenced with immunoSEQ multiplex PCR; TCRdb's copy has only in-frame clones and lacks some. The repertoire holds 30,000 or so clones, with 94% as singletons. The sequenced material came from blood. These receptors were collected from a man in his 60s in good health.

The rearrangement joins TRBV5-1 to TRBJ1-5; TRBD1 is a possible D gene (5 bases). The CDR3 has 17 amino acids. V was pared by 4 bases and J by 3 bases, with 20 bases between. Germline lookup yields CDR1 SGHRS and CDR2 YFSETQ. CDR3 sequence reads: CASSPPRGDQSNQPQHF. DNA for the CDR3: TGCGCCAGCAGCCCCCCCCGAGGGGACCAGTCCAATCAGCCCCAGCATTTT.

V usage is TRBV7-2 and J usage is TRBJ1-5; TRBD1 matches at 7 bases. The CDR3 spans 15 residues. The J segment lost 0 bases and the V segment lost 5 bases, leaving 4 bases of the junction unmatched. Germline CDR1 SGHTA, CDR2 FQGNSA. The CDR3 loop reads CASSDRQGSNQPQHF. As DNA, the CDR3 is TGTGCCAGCAGCGACCGACAGGGTAGCAATCAGCCCCAGCATTTT. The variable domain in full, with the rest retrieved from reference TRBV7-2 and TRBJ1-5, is GAGVSQSPSNKVTEKGKDVELRCDPISGHTALYWYRQSLGQGLEFLIYFQGNSAPDKSGLPSDRFSAERTGGSVSTLTIQRTQQEDSAVYLCASSDRQGSNQPQHFGDGTRLSIL.

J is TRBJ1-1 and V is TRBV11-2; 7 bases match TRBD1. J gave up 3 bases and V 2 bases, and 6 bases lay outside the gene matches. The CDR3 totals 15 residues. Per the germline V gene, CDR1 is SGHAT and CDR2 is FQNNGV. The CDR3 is CASSLIRGPDTEAFF. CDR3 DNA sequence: TGTGCCAGCAGCTTAATAAGGGGGCCGGACACTGAAGCTTTCTTT.

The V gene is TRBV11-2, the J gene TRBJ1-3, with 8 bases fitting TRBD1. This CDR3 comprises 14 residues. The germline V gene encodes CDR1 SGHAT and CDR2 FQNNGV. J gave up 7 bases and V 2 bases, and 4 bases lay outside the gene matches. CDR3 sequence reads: CASSLSAGGNTIYF. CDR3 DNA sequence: TGTGCCAGCAGCTTAAGCGCAGGGGGCAACACCATATATTTT.

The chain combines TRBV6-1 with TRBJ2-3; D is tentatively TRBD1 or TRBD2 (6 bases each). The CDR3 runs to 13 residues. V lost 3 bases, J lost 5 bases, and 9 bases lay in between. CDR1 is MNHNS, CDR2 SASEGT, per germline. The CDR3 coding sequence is TGTGCCAGCAGTGAGAGGGGGGTAGATACGCAGTATTTT. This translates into CASSERGVDTQYF.

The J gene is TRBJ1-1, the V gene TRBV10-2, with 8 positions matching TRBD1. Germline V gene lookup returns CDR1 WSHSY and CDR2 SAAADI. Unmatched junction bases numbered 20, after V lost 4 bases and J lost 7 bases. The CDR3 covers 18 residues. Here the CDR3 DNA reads TGCGCCAGCAGTGGGGGAATCTCCCGGACAGGGAAGAGGAATGAAGCTTTCTTT. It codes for CASSGGISRTGKRNEAFF.

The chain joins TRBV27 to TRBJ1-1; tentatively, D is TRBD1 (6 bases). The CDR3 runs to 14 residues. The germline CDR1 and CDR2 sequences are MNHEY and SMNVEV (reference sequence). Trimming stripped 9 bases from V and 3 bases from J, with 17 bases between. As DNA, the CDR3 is TGTGCCAGTTCGCGGGGGCTTTTGGACACTGAAGCTTTCTTT. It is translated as CASSRGLLDTEAFF.

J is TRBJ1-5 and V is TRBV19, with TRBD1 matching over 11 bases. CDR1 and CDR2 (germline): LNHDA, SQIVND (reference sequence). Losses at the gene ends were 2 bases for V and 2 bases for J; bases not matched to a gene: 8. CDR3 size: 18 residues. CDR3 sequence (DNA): TGTGCCAGTAGTATATCCGGGACAGGGGGTACTGGCAATCAGCCCCAGCATTTT. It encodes CASSISGTGGTGNQPQHF.

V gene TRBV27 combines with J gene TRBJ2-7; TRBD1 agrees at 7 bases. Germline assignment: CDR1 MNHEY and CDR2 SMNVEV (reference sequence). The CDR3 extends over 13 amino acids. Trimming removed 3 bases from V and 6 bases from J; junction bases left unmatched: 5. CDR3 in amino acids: CASSFKGGSEQYF. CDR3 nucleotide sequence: TGTGCCAGCAGTTTTAAAGGGGGCTCCGAGCAGTACTTC.

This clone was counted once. The CDR3 DNA sequence: TGTGCCAGCAGCGTGGGGCGGAGCCCGGGGGAGACCCAGTACTTC. This translates into CASSVGRSPGETQYF. The chain uses TRBV25-1 and TRBJ2-5; D may correspond to TRBD1 or TRBD2 (5 bases each). The CDR3 is 15 residues long. Germline CDR1 MGHDK, CDR2 SYGVNS. Trimming removed 6 bases from V and 5 bases from J, with 19 bases in between. The variable domain in full, with the rest retrieved from reference TRBV25-1 and TRBJ2-5, is EADIYQTPRYLVIGTGKKITLECSQTMGHDKMYWYQQDPGMELHLIHYSYGVNSTEKGDLSSESTVSRIRTEHFPLTLESARPSHTSQYLCASSVGRSPGETQYFGPGTRLLVL.

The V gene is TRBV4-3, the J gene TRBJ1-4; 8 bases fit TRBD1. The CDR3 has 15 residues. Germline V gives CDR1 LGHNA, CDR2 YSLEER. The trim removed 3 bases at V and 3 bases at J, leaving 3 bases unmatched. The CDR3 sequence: CASSQRTGSNEKLFF. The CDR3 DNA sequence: TGCGCCAGCAGCCAGAGGACAGGGTCTAATGAAAAACTGTTTTTT.

CDR3 DNA: TGTGCCAGCAGCCATCCGGGACACATCCTCCACGAGCAGTACTTC. It yields the protein CASSHPGHILHEQYF. This chain links TRBV3-1 (or the pseudogene TRBV3-2) with TRBJ2-7; the D gene is possibly TRBD1 (6 bases). Germline V lookup: CDR1 LGHDT, CDR2 YNNKEL (reference sequence). V dropped 3 bases and J dropped 5 bases, with 17 bases sitting between them. The CDR3 is made up of 15 amino acids.

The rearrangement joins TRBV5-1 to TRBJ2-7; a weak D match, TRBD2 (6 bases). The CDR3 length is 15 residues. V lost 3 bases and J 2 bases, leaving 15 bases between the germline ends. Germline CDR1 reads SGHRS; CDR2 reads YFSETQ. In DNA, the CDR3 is TGCGCCAGCAGCTCCGGGACTCATTCTCCCTACGAGCAGTACTTC. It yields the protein CASSSGTHSPYEQYF.

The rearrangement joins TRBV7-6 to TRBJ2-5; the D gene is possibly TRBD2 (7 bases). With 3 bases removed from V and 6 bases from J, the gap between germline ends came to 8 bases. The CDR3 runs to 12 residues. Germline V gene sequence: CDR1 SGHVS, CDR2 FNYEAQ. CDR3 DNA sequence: TGTGCCAGCAGCTTGGGGGGGCAGACCCAGTACTTC. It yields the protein CASSLGGQTQYF.

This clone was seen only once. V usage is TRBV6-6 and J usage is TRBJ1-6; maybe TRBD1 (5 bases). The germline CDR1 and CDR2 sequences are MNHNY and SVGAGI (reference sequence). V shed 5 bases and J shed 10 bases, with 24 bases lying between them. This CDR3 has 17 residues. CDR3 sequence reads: CASSPGTDPFSGSPLHF. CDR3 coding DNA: TGTGCCAGCAGTCCCGGGACGGATCCGTTTTCGGGATCACCCCTCCACTTT.

Here the CDR3 DNA reads TGTGCCACCAGCAGAGATGCAGGGTTCTACGAGCAGTACTTC. Amino acid sequence: CATSRDAGFYEQYF. This chain connects TRBV15 to TRBJ2-7; a possible D gene is TRBD1 (5 bases). Germline-derived CDR1 and CDR2 are LNHNV and YYDKDF (reference sequence). CDR3 length equals 14 residues. The V end lost 0 bases, the J end lost 3 bases, and 9 bases lay between the germline ends.

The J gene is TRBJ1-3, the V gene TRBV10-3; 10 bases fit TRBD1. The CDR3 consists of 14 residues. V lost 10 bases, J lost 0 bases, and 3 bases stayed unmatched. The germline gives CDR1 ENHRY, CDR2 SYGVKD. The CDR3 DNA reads TGTGCCACCCGGGACAGGGGCTCTGGAAACACCATATATTTT. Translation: CATRDRGSGNTIYF.

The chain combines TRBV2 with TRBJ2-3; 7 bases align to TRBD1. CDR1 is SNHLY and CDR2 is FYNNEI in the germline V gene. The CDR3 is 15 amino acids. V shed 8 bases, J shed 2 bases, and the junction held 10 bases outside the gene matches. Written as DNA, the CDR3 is TGTGCCAGCTCCTCCCAGGGACAGCCCACAGATACGCAGTATTTT. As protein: CASSSQGQPTDTQYF.

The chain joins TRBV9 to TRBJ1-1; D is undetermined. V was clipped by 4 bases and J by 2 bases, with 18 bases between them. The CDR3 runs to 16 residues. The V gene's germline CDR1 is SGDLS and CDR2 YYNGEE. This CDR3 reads CASSPRERFGNTEAFF. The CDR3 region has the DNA TGTGCCAGCAGCCCCCGAGAGAGGTTCGGCAACACTGAAGCTTTCTTT.